A single sample is the source of the 16 T cell receptor beta chains below, sequenced in a study of T cell responses to AZD1222 COVID-19 vaccine. Only in-frame clones appear in the TCRdb table, and some are missing; sequencing was by immunoSEQ multiplex PCR. In the table there are over 130,000 clones, roughly 92% of which are singletons. Sequenced material: peripheral blood, taken on day 0 of AZD1222 vaccination. The receptors come from an adult in good health.

The chain links TRBV7-2 to TRBJ2-6; a weak D match, TRBD2 (6 bases). V lost 5 bases to trimming and J lost 2 bases, with 7 bases between them. CDR1 and CDR2 (germline): SGHTA, FQGNSA. CDR3 size: 14 residues. The DNA for the CDR3 is TGTGCCAGCAGCCGGACTACTGGGGCCAACGTCCTGACTTTC. This gives the protein CASSRTTGANVLTF.

V gene TRBV5-5 combines with J gene TRBJ2-3, with 7 bases that match TRBD1. The CDR3 consists of 15 residues. Germline assignment: CDR1 SGHKS and CDR2 YYEKEE (reference sequence). Germline trimming cut 2 bases from V and 6 bases from J; bases unmatched to any gene: 9. The DNA of the CDR3 is TGTGCCAGCAGCTTTCTCCCAGGGGGTTTGGATACGCAGTATTTT. Translating it yields CASSFLPGGLDTQYF.

This clone was seen only a few times. The chain carries TRBV7-6 and TRBJ2-7; D uncertain. This CDR3 comprises 15 residues. Germline values: CDR1 SGHVS, CDR2 FNYEAQ. Trimming stripped 0 bases from V and 2 bases from J, with 11 bases between. The CDR3 DNA reads TGTGCCAGCAGCTTAGCGATTGCCAGACCCTACGAGCAGTACTTC. Encoded protein: CASSLAIARPYEQYF.

The V call is TRBV11-2, the J call TRBJ2-1; no clear D. This CDR3 contains 12 residues. Germline CDR1 is SGHAT and CDR2 is FQNNGV. The V gene lost 5 bases and the J gene lost 9 bases, with 11 bases spanning the gap. CDR3 in DNA: TGTGCCAGCAGCCAGGTACGGAGTGAGCAGTTCTTC. Translating gives CASSQVRSEQFF.

The chain combines TRBV21-1 with TRBJ2-7; the table's D call, TRBD2, was not checked against the DNA. TRBV21-1 is noted as a pseudogene. The CDR3 runs 12 residues. The CDR3 reads CASRGAAYEQYF. Written as DNA, the CDR3 is TGTGCCAGCAGGGGAGCCGCCTACGAGCAGTACTTC.

The chain employs TRBV10-1 and TRBJ2-2; D unresolved. This CDR3 contains 15 residues. Germline CDR1 and CDR2: WNHNN and SYGVQD (reference sequence). V was shortened by 4 bases and J by 0 bases, with 9 bases between the two germline ends. CDR3 protein: CASSGSSSNTGELFF. CDR3 in DNA: TGCGCCAGCAGTGGAAGCAGCTCGAACACCGGGGAGCTGTTTTTT.

The rearrangement links TRBV6-4 to TRBJ1-5; D remains ambiguous. The CDR3 length is 13 residues. Trimming took off 8 bases at V and 1 base at J, with 9 bases between the two ends. From germline, CDR1 is MRHNA and CDR2 SNTAGT. Here the CDR3 reads CASSRESNQPQHF. The CDR3 nucleotides are TGTGCCAGCTCCCGGGAGAGCAATCAGCCCCAGCATTTT.

This clone has a handful of counts. The chain has TRBV5-5 and TRBJ2-7; D gene ambiguous. The V gene lost 6 bases and the J gene lost 7 bases, with 20 bases spanning the gap. Germline V gene sequence: CDR1 SGHKS, CDR2 YYEKEE (reference sequence). The CDR3 length is 14 residues. CDR3 loop: CASNIDHNRQEQYF. As DNA, the CDR3 is TGTGCCAGCAACATAGATCACAACCGACAAGAGCAGTACTTC.

The chain carries TRBV6-1 and TRBJ1-2; 8 positions match TRBD1. From germline, CDR1 is MNHNS and CDR2 SASEGT. This CDR3 spans 16 amino acids. J lost 4 bases, V lost 3 bases, and 10 bases had no gene match. DNA for the CDR3: TGTGCCAGCAGTGAGAACCCCGGGACAGGAGCCTATGGCTACACCTTC. This gives the protein CASSENPGTGAYGYTF.

The CDR3 bases are TGTGCCAGCAGCCAAGACCTTGCCCGCAATCAGCCCCAGCATTTT. Translated: CASSQDLARNQPQHF. This chain joins TRBV4-2 and TRBJ1-5, with D unresolved. The CDR3 runs 15 residues. Trimming took 0 bases from V and 2 from J, leaving 8 bases between them. Germline values: CDR1 LGHNA, CDR2 YNFKEQ.

The V call is TRBV5-1, the J call TRBJ2-1; TRBD1 matches 8 bases. Trimming at V came to 2 bases and at J to 3 bases, leaving 4 bases not matched to a gene. Germline CDR1 and CDR2: SGHRS and YFSETQ. This CDR3 spans 15 amino acids. The CDR3 DNA reads as TGCGCCAGCAGCTTCAGGGGGCGAAACTACAATGAGCAGTTCTTC. The encoded protein is CASSFRGRNYNEQFF.

The CDR3 is CASSFRTSGSISYEQYF. As DNA, the CDR3 is TGTGCCAGCAGCTTTCGGACTAGCGGGAGCATCTCCTACGAGCAGTACTTC. The genes are TRBV7-2 and TRBJ2-7, with 13 bases fitting TRBD2. The CDR3 has 17 amino acids. Germline loops: CDR1 SGHTA, CDR2 FQGNSA. V trimming: 3 bases; J trimming: 0 bases; junction bases outside the gene matches: 5.

The V and J genes are TRBV12-2 and TRBJ2-2; the D segment call TRBD2 is taken from the table without a DNA check. TRBV12-2 is given as a pseudogene. This CDR3 has 20 amino acids. CDR3 sequence reads: CASRLENSGTKRSNTGELFF. The CDR3 bases are TGTGCAAGTCGCCTCGAAAATAGCGGAACCAAACGTTCGAACACCGGGGAGCTGTTTTTT.

This clone was counted only a few times. V and J are TRBV5-1 and TRBJ2-1; 9 nucleotides match TRBD1. Trimming at V came to 6 bases and at J to 5 bases, leaving 9 bases not matched to a gene. The germline CDR1 and CDR2 sequences are SGHRS and YFSETQ. The CDR3 is 15 residues long. CDR3 sequence: CASNPGQGWNNEQFF. CDR3 nucleotides: TGCGCCAGCAACCCCGGACAGGGGTGGAACAATGAGCAGTTCTTC.

A word on this clone: At one end, the junction sequence differs from germline, possibly due to a read error. The V gene is TRBV7-7, the J gene TRBJ2-5; 14 nucleotides match TRBD2. Germline CDR1 and CDR2: SSHAT and FNYEAQ (reference sequence). The CDR3 extends over 16 amino acids. The CDR3 DNA reads TGTGCTAGCAGCCCGACTAGCGGGGGGGCCGGAGAGACCCAGTACTTC. As protein: CASSPTSGGAGETQYF.

The chain couples TRBV6-6 to TRBJ1-5; tentatively, D is TRBD1 (5 bases). V shed 5 bases and J shed 7 bases, with 21 bases lying between them. The germline CDR1 and CDR2 sequences are MNHNY and SVGAGI (reference sequence). The CDR3 consists of 16 residues. The CDR3 region is CASSRYIKGAGQPQHF. Here the CDR3 DNA reads TGTGCCAGCAGTCGATACATTAAAGGGGCAGGGCAGCCCCAGCATTTT.